The 22 T cell receptor beta chains below come from one sample, sequenced in a study of blood T cells in healthy people across ages (dated by TCRdb to the mid-2010s). Library preparation used 5' RACE. The sequencing machine was an Illumina HiSeq 2500. A second roughly 7 to 11 cycle PCR used a sample-barcoded 5' primer and a J-beta primer mix. TCRdb applied fastp at Q25 and MiXCR to the public reads, then kept only in-frame beta chains. Each CDR3 protein gets just one entry, which takes the most common genes and DNA from the rows behind it. The sample table lists about 770,000 distinct CDR3 sequences, about 42% of them with a count of one. Roughly a fifth of the sample goes to the ten largest clones. The sequencing sample was made of blood. The source is a man between 60 and 75 years old in good health.

This chain uses TRBV20-1 with TRBJ2-7; the match to TRBD2 covers 7 bases. Germline V gene sequence: CDR1 DFQATT, CDR2 SNEGSKA (reference sequence). The V segment lost 3 bases and the J segment 0 bases; nucleotides outside the gene matches: 11. This CDR3 region has 16 residues. This CDR3 reads CSASVSGGGSSYEQYF. CDR3 nucleotide sequence: TGCAGTGCTAGCGTTTCGGGCGGGGGTAGCTCCTACGAGCAGTACTTC.

This clonotype was detected once. This chain links TRBV12-3 or TRBV12-4 with TRBJ1-2, with D unclear. The CDR3 has 13 amino acids. Between the trimmed V and J ends, which lost 6 bases and 8 bases, there was a span of 16 bases. CDR3 sequence: CASRPPGNAGYTF. DNA of the CDR3: TGTGCCAGCAGGCCACCTGGAAATGCAGGCTACACCTTC.

This clonotype has only a few counts. In DNA form, the CDR3 reads TGTGCCAGCAGTCCCACAGGGGATTTCTATGGCTACACCTTC. The encoded protein is CASSPTGDFYGYTF. The chain is built from TRBV13 and TRBJ1-2, with 7 bases aligning to TRBD1. Per germline, CDR1 PRHDT and CDR2 FYEKMQ (reference sequence). There are 14 residues in the CDR3. V lost 6 bases to trimming and J lost 4 bases; unmatched junction nucleotides: 8.

A word on this clonotype: With a much larger clone just one base away, this may be a read error. The J gene is TRBJ2-1, the V gene TRBV4-3, with no clear D. With 0 bases removed from V and 9 bases from J, the gap between germline ends came to 9 bases. CDR3 length equals 13 residues. Germline CDR1 is LGHNA and CDR2 is YSLEER. CDR3 sequence: CASSQERAPEQFF. CDR3 nucleotides: TGCGCCAGCAGCCAAGAACGAGCTCCTGAGCAGTTCTTC.

This chain joins TRBV11-3 and TRBJ2-1; TRBD1 agrees at 8 bases. CDR3 length: 14 amino acids. The V and J ends lost 5 bases and 5 bases, in that order; junction bases with no gene match: 5. Germline V gives CDR1 SGHNT, CDR2 YENEEA. This chain's CDR3 is CASSQDRANNEQFF. The CDR3 bases are TGTGCCAGCAGCCAGGACAGGGCAAACAATGAGCAGTTCTTC.

The chain carries TRBV29-1 and TRBJ2-7; no firm D call. Deletions cut 5 bases from V and 2 bases from J, with 10 bases between. This CDR3 spans 12 amino acids. The germline V gene has CDR1 SQVTM and CDR2 ANQGSEA. In DNA form, the CDR3 reads TGCAGCGTTAGGCCAGGAACCTACGAGCAGTACTTC. Its protein is CSVRPGTYEQYF.

The count of this clonotype is one. The rearrangement joins TRBV12-3 or TRBV12-4 to TRBJ2-3; possibly TRBD1 for D (6 bases). This CDR3 comprises 12 residues. V lost 3 bases and J lost 11, with 12 bases in between. CDR3: CASSFGDRLQYF. CDR3 nucleotides: TGTGCCAGCAGTTTTGGTGACAGGCTGCAGTATTTT.

V usage is TRBV9 and J usage is TRBJ2-1; TRBD2 matches 8 bases. In germline, CDR1 is SGDLS, CDR2 YYNGEE. J lost 10 bases, V lost 2 bases, and 8 bases had no gene match. The CDR3 runs 14 residues. The CDR3 DNA reads TGTGCCAGCAGCGTCTCCGGGACTAGAGGCGAGCAGTTCTTC. Translation gives CASSVSGTRGEQFF.

This clonotype was detected a few times. The gene calls are TRBV2 and TRBJ2-7; D may be TRBD1 (6 bases). The tail of the sequence fits TRBJ2-5 better, so the J call may be wrong. CDR1 and CDR2 (germline): SNHLY, FYNNEI. The CDR3 runs to 18 residues. This CDR3 is CASSHRWGPGTLKETQYF. In DNA form, the CDR3 reads TGTGCCAGCAGCCATCGGTGGGGCCCCGGGACATTAAAAGAGACCCAGTACTTC.

Details on this clonotype: An end of the junction differs from the germline gene, which may be a read error. V usage is TRBV30 and J usage is TRBJ2-1; D uncertain. This CDR3 contains 11 residues. Germline CDR1 GTSNPN, CDR2 SVGIG (reference sequence). CDR3 bases: TGTGCCTGGAGCCCTAACAAGGAGCAGTTCTTC. As protein: CAWSPNKEQFF. Combining the CDR3 with reference TRBV30 and TRBJ2-1 gives the whole variable domain SQTIHQWPATLVQPVGSPLSLECTVEGTSNPNLYWYRQAAGRGLQLLFYSVGIGQISSEVPQNLSASRPQDRQFILSSKKLLLSDSGFYLCAWSPNKEQFFGPGTRLTVL.

CDR3 sequence (DNA): TGCAGCTGTCGGACAGAGAAAACCTACAATGAGCAGTACTTC. Amino acids: CSCRTEKTYNEQYF. The chain employs TRBV29-1 and TRBJ2-1; TRBD1 might be the D (6 bases). The J call is in doubt because the DNA end fits TRBJ2-7 better. The CDR3 loop spans 14 amino acids. The germline CDR1 and CDR2 sequences are SQVTM and ANQGSEA.

The J gene is TRBJ2-1, the V gene TRBV4-3; D might be TRBD2 (6 bases). There are 13 residues in the CDR3. CDR1 is LGHNA and CDR2 is YSLEER in the germline V gene. Deletions cut 1 base from V and 13 bases from J, with 14 bases between. The CDR3 nucleotides are TGCGCCAGCAGCCAAGGCCCGCGCGGGACCCAGTTCTTC. Protein sequence: CASSQGPRGTQFF.

V is TRBV20-1 and J is TRBJ2-1, with a tentative D call TRBD1 (6 bases). CDR3 length: 11 residues. Germline V gene data show CDR1 as DFQATT and CDR2 as SNEGSKA (reference sequence). V was trimmed by 2 bases and J by 10 bases, leaving 9 bases between them. The CDR3 spells CSARRTAEQFF. In DNA, the CDR3 is TGCAGTGCTAGAAGGACAGCCGAGCAGTTCTTC.

This clonotype was seen a handful of times. This chain uses TRBV4-1 with TRBJ1-2, with D possibly matching TRBD1 (6 bases). The CDR3 contains 14 residues. With 1 base removed from V and 6 bases from J, the gap between germline ends came to 12 bases. Germline V CDR1 and CDR2: MGHRA, YSYEKL. In nucleotides, the CDR3 is TGCGCCAGCAGCCAAGTCGGGGGCGCTAATGGCTACACCTTC. Translating it yields CASSQVGGANGYTF.

Only a few counts were recorded for this clonotype. V and J are TRBV6-1 and TRBJ1-2; D uncertain. Germline V gene sequence: CDR1 MNHNS, CDR2 SASEGT. The CDR3 is 14 amino acids. Trimming shortened V by 2 bases and J by 0 bases, and 7 bases separated the two germline ends. The CDR3 sequence: CASSEMSTNYGYTF. The CDR3 nucleotides are TGTGCCAGCAGTGAAATGTCTACTAACTATGGCTACACCTTC.

The chain uses TRBV28 and TRBJ2-4; 8 bases fit TRBD2. The germline V gene encodes CDR1 MDHEN and CDR2 SYDVKM. This CDR3 spans 16 amino acids. V trimming: 3 bases; J trimming: 1 base; junction bases outside the gene matches: 5. The CDR3 DNA reads TGTGCCAGCAGTTTCGGGGGGGCGAGGGCCAAAAACATTCAGTACTTC. Translated: CASSFGGARAKNIQYF.

About this clonotype itself: The germline gene is not matched at one end of the junction; a read error may be the cause. The V gene is TRBV3-1, the J gene TRBJ2-6; D uncertain. The germline V gene encodes CDR1 LGHDT and CDR2 YNNKEL (reference sequence). The CDR3 runs 15 residues. The CDR3, as DNA: TGTACCAGCAGCCCCCCCTACTCTGGGGCCAACGTCCTGACTTTC. Its translation is CTSSPPYSGANVLTF.

This clonotype occurred many times. The chain combines TRBV7-8 with TRBJ2-5, with 8 bases that match TRBD1. The V segment lost 5 bases and the J segment 1 base; nucleotides outside the gene matches: 9. The CDR3 sequence is 16 residues long. Germline V gene sequence: CDR1 SGHVS, CDR2 FQNEAQ. The CDR3 spells CASSITTGATQETQYF. Written as DNA, the CDR3 is TGTGCCAGCAGCATAACGACAGGGGCAACCCAAGAGACCCAGTACTTC.

The CDR3, as DNA: TGTGCCAGCAGTGTCGGGGGCCTCAGCATTCAGTACTTC. It yields the protein CASSVGGLSIQYF. The V and J genes are TRBV28 and TRBJ2-4; D is perhaps TRBD1 or TRBD2 (6 bases each). V was pared by 5 bases and J by 9 bases, with 14 bases between. The CDR3 extends over 13 amino acids. CDR1 and CDR2 (germline): MDHEN, SYDVKM.

The chain joins TRBV4-3 to TRBJ2-7, with a tentative D call TRBD1 (5 bases). Germline V gives CDR1 LGHNA, CDR2 YSLEER. Between the trimmed V and J ends, which lost 3 bases and 4 bases, there was a span of 13 bases. The CDR3 has 14 amino acids. The CDR3: CASSQQSPGYEQYF. The CDR3 DNA is TGCGCCAGCAGCCAGCAATCCCCAGGGTACGAGCAGTACTTC.

This clonotype was found a few times. V usage is TRBV7-2 and J usage is TRBJ2-1; possible D gene TRBD2, 6 bases. Trimming took 2 bases from V and 9 from J, leaving 8 bases between them. The CDR3 has 12 residues. Looked up from germline, CDR1 is SGHTA and CDR2 is FQGNSA. CDR3 in amino acids: CASSLKGGEQFF. In DNA, the CDR3 is TGTGCCAGCAGCTTAAAGGGAGGTGAGCAGTTCTTC. Supplemented by reference TRBV7-2 and TRBJ2-1, the full variable domain reads GAGVSQSPSNKVTEKGKDVELRCDPISGHTALYWYRQSLGQGLEFLIYFQGNSAPDKSGLPSDRFSAERTGGSVSTLTIQRTQQEDSAVYLCASSLKGGEQFFGPGTRLTVL.

This clonotype was picked up a small number of times. This chain connects TRBV7-2 to TRBJ1-1, with a tentative D call TRBD1 (5 bases). V lost 3 bases, J lost 7 bases, and 15 bases lay in between. The CDR3 has 14 amino acids. Germline V gene data show CDR1 as SGHTA and CDR2 as FQGNSA. CDR3 in DNA: TGTGCCAGCAGCTTGTTCCAGTGGAGGGGTGAAGCTTTCTTT. Amino acids: CASSLFQWRGEAFF. Combining the CDR3 with reference TRBV7-2 and TRBJ1-1 gives the whole variable domain GAGVSQSPSNKVTEKGKDVELRCDPISGHTALYWYRQSLGQGLEFLIYFQGNSAPDKSGLPSDRFSAERTGGSVSTLTIQRTQQEDSAVYLCASSLFQWRGEAFFGQGTRLTVV.